The 7 T cell receptor beta chains below come from one sample, sequenced in a study of Graves' ophthalmopathy and Graves' hyperthyroidism. The sequenced template was RNA, covering the TCR beta CDR3 region. Second-round multiplex PCR came after a first-round RT-PCR that employed HTBI primers. TCRdb re-analysed the multiplex PCR reads in MiXCR, keeping a single row per CDR3 protein. This table holds about half a million distinct CDR3 sequences, over 13% found once. Sample: blood. The origin of the receptors is a woman under 40 with Graves' ophthalmopathy.

In DNA form, the CDR3 reads TGTGCCAGCAGTTACCGCGGGACAGATCAGCCCCAGCATTTT. Translated, it gives CASSYRGTDQPQHF. The rearrangement uses TRBV6-5 and TRBJ1-5; 7 bases agree with TRBD1. CDR3 length: 14 residues. Germline V gene sequence: CDR1 MNHEY, CDR2 SVGAGI. Trimming cost V 2 bases and J 5 bases; bases outside gene matches: 3.

This clonotype occurred many times. In DNA, the CDR3 is TGTGCCAGCAGCCAGGGTGAAGCTTTCTTT. It encodes CASSQGEAFF. This chain uses TRBV7-2 with TRBJ1-1; D perhaps matches TRBD1 (5 bases). The CDR3 loop spans 10 amino acids. The germline V and J ends were trimmed by 5 bases and 7 bases, with 5 bases remaining between them. CDR1 and CDR2 (germline): SGHTA, FQGNSA. The full variable domain, completed using reference TRBV7-2 and TRBJ1-1, is GAGVSQSPSNKVTEKGKDVELRCDPISGHTALYWYRQSLGQGLEFLIYFQGNSAPDKSGLPSDRFSAERTGGSVSTLTIQRTQQEDSAVYLCASSQGEAFFGQGTRLTVV.

The sample holds many counts of this clonotype. The V and J genes are TRBV6-1 and TRBJ2-2; tentative D call: TRBD1 (5 bases). Germline V gene data show CDR1 as MNHNS and CDR2 as SASEGT. CDR3 size: 15 residues. The V gene lost 0 bases and the J gene lost 5 bases, with 10 bases spanning the gap. The CDR3 region has the DNA TGTGCCAGCAGTGAAGCAAGGGGTAAAACCGGGGAGCTGTTTTTT. Its translation is CASSEARGKTGELFF.

Notes on this clonotype: One end of the junction is discordant with germline, which a read error may explain. In DNA form, the CDR3 reads TGTGCCAGCAGTGGGACCGCCGCTGGGGGCTACAGGTTC. Its protein product is CASSGTAAGGYRF. J is TRBJ1-2 and V is TRBV6-1; D may be TRBD1 (6 bases). CDR1 MNHNS and CDR2 SASEGT come from the germline V gene. This CDR3 is 13 amino acids long.

This clonotype was seen many times. J is TRBJ2-7 and V is TRBV12-3 or TRBV12-4; tentatively, D is TRBD2 (6 bases). This CDR3 comprises 17 residues. Between the trimmed V and J ends, which lost 2 bases and 0 bases, there was a span of 17 bases. CDR3 bases: TGTGCCAGCAGTTTACGGCTAATAGCGGAAAGCTCCTACGAGCAGTACTTC. Its protein product is CASSLRLIAESSYEQYF.

This clonotype was observed many times. The chain is built from TRBV28 and TRBJ1-5; 9 bases align to TRBD1. This CDR3 has 16 residues. V was pared by 7 bases and J by 3 bases, with 10 bases of the junction left unmatched. Germline CDR1 MDHEN, CDR2 SYDVKM. CDR3 in amino acids: CASNLQGAYFNQPQHF. The CDR3 DNA reads TGTGCCAGCAACTTACAGGGGGCGTATTTCAATCAGCCCCAGCATTTT.

This clonotype was seen ten or more times. The rearrangement joins TRBV12-3 or TRBV12-4 to TRBJ1-1; maybe TRBD1 (6 bases). V was cut by 3 bases and J by 2 bases, with 13 bases left in between. The CDR3 runs 15 residues. In DNA form, the CDR3 reads TGTGCCAGCAGTTTGGCCCAGGGGATCAACACTGAAGCTTTCTTT. Encoded protein: CASSLAQGINTEAFF.